Sequencing of this T cell receptor (beta chain) was carried out in a study of T cell changes during pregnancy in multiple sclerosis (dated by TCRdb to between 2018 and 2020). About the investigation overall: The study looked at changes in the T cell repertoire across pregnancy in women with multiple sclerosis.

CDR1 and CDR2 are drawn from the germline V gene: SGHAT, FQNNGV. V and J are trimmed by 5 bases and 3 bases, and the gene matches miss 5 bases of the junction. From the cysteine up to the phenylalanine, the CDR3 has a length of 14 residues. Only CDR3 DNA remains: 42 bases, in frame from the first base. A remark on this clone: What antigen it recognizes has not been identified. Base qualities are not at hand, and no much larger clone is one base apart.

Library construction relied on the immunoSEQ multiplex PCR assay. TCRdb limited this immuneACCESS table to in-frame rearrangements with V and J called. A share of clones is missing; checked studies link under half to unresolved V genes, and the rest is unexplained. Within this sample are about 15,000 clones, with approximately 80% of them counted one time only. The ten most abundant clones make up about 15% of the sample. The sample was CD8+ T cells from peripheral blood mononuclear cells, taken after pregnancy. The clonotype comes from a female donor in good health, enrolled as a control in a pregnancy study. This receptor chain uses TRBV11-2 and TRBJ2-7, and 9 bases in between align with TRBD1. The DNA sequence follows: TGTGCCAGCAGCCCCGGGACAGGGTTCTACGAGCAGTACTTC. Its protein reads: CASSPGTGFYEQYF.